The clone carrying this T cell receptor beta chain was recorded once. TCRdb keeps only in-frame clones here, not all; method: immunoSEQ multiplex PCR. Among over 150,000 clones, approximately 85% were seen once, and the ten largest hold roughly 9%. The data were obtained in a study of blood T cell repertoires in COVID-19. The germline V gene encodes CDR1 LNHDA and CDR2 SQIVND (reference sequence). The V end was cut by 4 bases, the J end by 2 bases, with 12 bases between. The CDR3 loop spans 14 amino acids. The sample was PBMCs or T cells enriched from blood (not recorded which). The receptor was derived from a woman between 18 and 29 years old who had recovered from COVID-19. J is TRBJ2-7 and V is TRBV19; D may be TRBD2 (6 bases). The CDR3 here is CASSKTGLTYEQYF. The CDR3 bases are TGTGCCAGTAGTAAAACGGGACTTACCTACGAGCAGTACTTC.